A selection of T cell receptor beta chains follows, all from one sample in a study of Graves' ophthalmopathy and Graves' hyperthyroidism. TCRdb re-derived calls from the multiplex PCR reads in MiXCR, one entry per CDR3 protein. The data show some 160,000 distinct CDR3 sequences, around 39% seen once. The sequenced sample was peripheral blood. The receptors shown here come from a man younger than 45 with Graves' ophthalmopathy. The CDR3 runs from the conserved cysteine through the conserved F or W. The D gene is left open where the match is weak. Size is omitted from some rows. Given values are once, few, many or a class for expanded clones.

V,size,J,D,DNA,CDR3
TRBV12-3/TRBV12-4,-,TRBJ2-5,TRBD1,TGTGCCAGCAGCCAGGGACAGCTTCCCGGGGAGACCCAGTACTTC,CASSQGQLPGETQYF
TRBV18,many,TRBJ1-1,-,TGTGCCAGCTCCCAGGAGGAAGGCGAGACTGAAGCTTTCTTT,CASSQEEGETEAFF
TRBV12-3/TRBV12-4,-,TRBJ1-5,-,TGTGCCAGCAGCAGAATAGAGGGGATGCCCCAGCATTTT,CASSRIEGMPQHF
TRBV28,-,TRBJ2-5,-,TGTGCCAGCACCATGGGACGGGAGGAGACCCAGTACTTC,CASTMGREETQYF
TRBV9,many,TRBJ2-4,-,TGTGCCAGCAGCGAGGGAATTGGGGTCGGAGTAAACATTCAGTACTTC,CASSEGIGVGVNIQYF
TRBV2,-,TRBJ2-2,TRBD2,TGTGCCAGCAGTGAAACTTGGTTGACTAGCGGGAGGGCCCCCGGGGAGCTGTTTTTT,CASSETWLTSGRAPGELFF
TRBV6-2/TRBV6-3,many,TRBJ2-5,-,TGTGCCAGCAGCCGAGTTCGGACCCAGTACTTC,CASSRVRTQYF
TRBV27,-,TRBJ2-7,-,TGTGCCAGCAGTCCGACGCGGGAACCCTCCTACGAGCAGTACTTC,CASSPTREPSYEQYF
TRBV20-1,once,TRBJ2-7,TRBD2,TGCAGTGCCGTGCGGCCGGGACTAGCTGAAGAGCAGTACTTC,CSAVRPGLAEEQYF
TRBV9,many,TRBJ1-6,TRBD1,TGTGCCAGCAGCGTTCGGGACAGGGTAAATTCACCCCTCCACTTT,CASSVRDRVNSPLHF
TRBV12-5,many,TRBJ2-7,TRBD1,TGTGCTAGTGGTCGGCCGGGACAGGGTGTCTCCTACGAGCAGTACTTC,CASGRPGQGVSYEQYF
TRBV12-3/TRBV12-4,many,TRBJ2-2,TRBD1,TGTGCCAGCAGTGGGACAGGGACGAACACCGGGGAGCTGTTTTTT,CASSGTGTNTGELFF
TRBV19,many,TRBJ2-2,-,TGTGCCAGTACTCGCACCGGGGAGCTGTTTTTT,CASTRTGELFF
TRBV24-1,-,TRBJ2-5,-,TGTGCCACCAGTGATTATGGGCAGGGAGAGACCCAGTACTTC,CATSDYGQGETQYF
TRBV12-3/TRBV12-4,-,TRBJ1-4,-,TGTGCCAGCAGCCGGGACCTGACGGGTGAAAAACTGTTTTTT,CASSRDLTGEKLFF
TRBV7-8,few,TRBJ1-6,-,TGTGCCAGCAGCTTAGCGCTTGGGAGAAATTCACCCCTCCACTTT,CASSLALGRNSPLHF
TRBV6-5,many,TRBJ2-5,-,TGTGCCAGCACCCCGGGGAGCGCGGGTCAAGAGACCCAGTACTTC,CASTPGSAGQETQYF
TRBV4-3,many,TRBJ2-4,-,TGCGCCAGCAGCCAAGATTGGCCAGGAATGATCCAGTACTTC,CASSQDWPGMIQYF
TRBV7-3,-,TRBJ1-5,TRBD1,TGTGCCAGCAGCTCCCAAGGACAGGGTCGGAATCAGCCCCAGCATTTT,CASSSQGQGRNQPQHF
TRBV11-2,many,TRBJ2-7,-,TGTGCCAGCAGCCTCGGACTTTTCTCCTACGAGCAGTACTTC,CASSLGLFSYEQYF
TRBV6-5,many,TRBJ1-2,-,TGTGCCAGCAGTTCCATGGACAGTCGAGACATAGATGGCTACACCTTC,CASSSMDSRDIDGYTF
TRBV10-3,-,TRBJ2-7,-,TGTGCCATCAGTGGAGTAGGTAGCGGATACGAGCAGTACTTC,CAISGVGSGYEQYF
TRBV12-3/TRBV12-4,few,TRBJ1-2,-,TGTGCCAGCAGCCCATCCGAGTATGGCTACACCTTC,CASSPSEYGYTF
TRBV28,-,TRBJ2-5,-,TGTGCCAGCAGTGACCAGGGTGAGCCGCAGTACTTC,CASSDQGEPQYF
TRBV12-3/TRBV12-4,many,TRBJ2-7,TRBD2,TGTGCCAGCAGTCAAGCGGGAGGAGGCGAGCAGTACTTC,CASSQAGGGEQYF
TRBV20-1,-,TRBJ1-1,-,TGCAGTGCTAGGTATGCCGCAAGTGAAGCTTTCTTT,CSARYAASEAFF
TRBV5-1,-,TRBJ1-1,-,TGCGCCAGCAGCTTGTATAGGGGAACAGCTGAAGCTTTCTTT,CASSLYRGTAEAFF
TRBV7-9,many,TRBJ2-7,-,TGTGCCAGCAGCTTATCGACGGCGAGCTCCTACGAGCAGTACTTC,CASSLSTASSYEQYF
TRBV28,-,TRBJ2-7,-,TGTGCCAGCAGTTCAGCGGTGCCCTCCTACGAGCAGTACTTC,CASSSAVPSYEQYF
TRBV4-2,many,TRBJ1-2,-,TGTGCCAGCAGCCCTAAATGGACAGAAAGAACTATTAGTAATGGCTACACCTTC,CASSPKWTERTISNGYTF
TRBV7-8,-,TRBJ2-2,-,TGTGCCAGCAGCTTAGAAGGGCGGACGAACACCGGGGAGCTGTTTTTT,CASSLEGRTNTGELFF
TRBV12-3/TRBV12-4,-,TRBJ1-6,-,TGTGCCAGCAGCACCTTCGTAAATTCACCCCTCCACTTT,CASSTFVNSPLHF
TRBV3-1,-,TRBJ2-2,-,TGTGCCAGCAGCCCCACCTGGGGAGGCACCGGGGAGCTGTTTTTT,CASSPTWGGTGELFF
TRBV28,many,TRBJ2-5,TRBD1,TGTGCCAGCACCTTGGGACAGGCCCCCCAAGAGACCCAGTACTTC,CASTLGQAPQETQYF
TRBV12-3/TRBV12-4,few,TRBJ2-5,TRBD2,TGTGCCAGCATCACAGCGGGAGTCAGGGAGACCCAGTACTTC,CASITAGVRETQYF
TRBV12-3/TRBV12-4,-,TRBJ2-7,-,TGTGCCAGCAGTCCGGACGTTCCCTACGAGCAGTACTTC,CASSPDVPYEQYF
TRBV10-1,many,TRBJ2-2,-,TGCGCCAGCAGGGTTGTACGGACGTCCACCGGGGAGCTGTTTTTT,CASRVVRTSTGELFF
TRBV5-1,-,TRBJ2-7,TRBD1,TGCGCCAGCAGCGTACTACCGGGACAGGGCCGCTACGAGCAGTACTTC,CASSVLPGQGRYEQYF
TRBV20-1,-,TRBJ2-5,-,TGCAGTGCTAGTGGCCTCGGGACCTACGGGCGGACCCAGTACTTC,CSASGLGTYGRTQYF
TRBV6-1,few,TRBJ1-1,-,TGTGCCAGCCCACAAGGAGAGAAAGGGGGCACTGAAGCTTTCTTT,CASPQGEKGGTEAFF
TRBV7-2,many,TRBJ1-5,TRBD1,TGTGCCAGCAGCTTCGGACAGGGGAGCGATCAGCCCCAGCATTTT,CASSFGQGSDQPQHF